This T cell receptor beta chain derives from a study of shared clonotypes between healthy human individuals. V was pared by 1 base and J by 4 bases, with 6 bases of the junction left unmatched. From germline, CDR1 is MNHNS and CDR2 SASEGT. The CDR3 has 16 amino acids. Overall study results and limits: On the whole, naive subsets had larger estimated richness than memory subsets had. Sample collection involved blood only; tissue repertoires are likely different. Clonotype sharing among donors likely depends on sequencing depth.

Those who donated were healthy HIV-negative adults, with no recent acute infections or vaccinations reported. TCRdb keeps only in-frame clones here, not all; method: immunoSEQ multiplex PCR. The repertoire holds some 2.1 million clones, with roughly 96% as singletons. In the case of this clone: The antigen remains undetermined.

V gene TRBV6-1 combines with J gene TRBJ2-3, with 9 positions matching TRBD2. This clonotype was obtained from a man between 18 and 35 years old in good health. Sequenced material: naive CD4+ T cells sorted from blood. As for subset: CD45RA+ positively selected. The CDR3 region has the DNA TGTGCCAGCAGTGAAGGTAGCGGGAGAAGATCAGATACGCAGTATTTT. This codes for CASSEGSGRRSDTQYF.